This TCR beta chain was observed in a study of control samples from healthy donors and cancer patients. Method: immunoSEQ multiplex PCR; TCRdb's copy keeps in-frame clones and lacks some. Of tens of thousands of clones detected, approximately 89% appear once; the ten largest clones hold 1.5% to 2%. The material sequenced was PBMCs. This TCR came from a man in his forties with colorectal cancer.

The CDR3 DNA is TGTGCCAGCAGCTTAGATCCCTCCACAGATACGCAGTATTTT. Amino acids: CASSLDPSTDTQYF. The chain links TRBV11-3 to TRBJ2-3; D is uncertain. Germline assignment: CDR1 SGHNT and CDR2 YENEEA. The CDR3 has 14 amino acids. Trimming cost V 0 bases and J 2 bases, with 6 bases left between them.